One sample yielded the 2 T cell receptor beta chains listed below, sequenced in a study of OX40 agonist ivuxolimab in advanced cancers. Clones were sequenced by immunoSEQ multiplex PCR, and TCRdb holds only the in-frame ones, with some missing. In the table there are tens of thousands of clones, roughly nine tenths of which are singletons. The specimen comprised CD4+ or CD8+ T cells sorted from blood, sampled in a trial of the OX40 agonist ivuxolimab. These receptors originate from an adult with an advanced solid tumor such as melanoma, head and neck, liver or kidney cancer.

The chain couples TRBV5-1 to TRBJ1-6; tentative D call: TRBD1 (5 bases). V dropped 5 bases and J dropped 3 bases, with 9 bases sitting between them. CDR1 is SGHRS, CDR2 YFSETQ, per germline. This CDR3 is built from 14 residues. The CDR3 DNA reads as TGCGCCAGCAGTGGGGACGGCTATAATTCACCCCTCCACTTT. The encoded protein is CASSGDGYNSPLHF. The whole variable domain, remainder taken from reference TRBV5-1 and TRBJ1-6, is KAGVTQTPRYLIKTRGQQVTLSCSPISGHRSVSWYQQTPGQGLQFLFEYFSETQRNKGNFPGRFSGRQFSNSRSEMNVSTLELGDSALYLCASSGDGYNSPLHFGNGTRLTVT.

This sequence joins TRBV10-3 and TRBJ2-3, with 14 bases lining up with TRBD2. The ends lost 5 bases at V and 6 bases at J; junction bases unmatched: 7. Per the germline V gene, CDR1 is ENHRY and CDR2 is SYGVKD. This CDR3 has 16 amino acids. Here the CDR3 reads CAISPGTSGSRDTQYF. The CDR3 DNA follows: TGTGCCATCAGTCCCGGGACTAGCGGGAGTAGGGATACGCAGTATTTT.